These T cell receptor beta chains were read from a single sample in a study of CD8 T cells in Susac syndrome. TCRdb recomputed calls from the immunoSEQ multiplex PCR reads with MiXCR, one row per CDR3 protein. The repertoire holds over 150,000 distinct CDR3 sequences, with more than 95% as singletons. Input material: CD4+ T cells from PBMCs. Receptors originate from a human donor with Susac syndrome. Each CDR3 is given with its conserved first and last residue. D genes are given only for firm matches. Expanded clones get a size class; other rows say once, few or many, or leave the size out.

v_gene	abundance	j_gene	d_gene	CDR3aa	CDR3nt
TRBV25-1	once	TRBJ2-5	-	CASSDHEEWETQYF	TGTGCCAGCAGTGACCACGAGGAGTGGGAGACCCAGTACTTC
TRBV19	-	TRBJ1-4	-	CASSWNSHEKLFF	TGTGCCAGTAGCTGGAACAGCCATGAAAAACTGTTTTTT
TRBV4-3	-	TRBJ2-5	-	CASSQLRGRSQETQYF	TGCGCCAGCAGCCAACTCCGCGGGCGGAGTCAAGAGACCCAGTACTTC
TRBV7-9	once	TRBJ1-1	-	CASSFGAARAFF	TGTGCCAGCAGCTTCGGGGCCGCGAGAGCTTTCTTT
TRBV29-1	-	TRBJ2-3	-	CSVIASSTDTQYF	TGCAGCGTTATAGCGTCTAGCACAGATACGCAGTATTTT
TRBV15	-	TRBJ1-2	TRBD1	CATSRGQGLEYGYTF	TGTGCCACCAGCAGGGGACAGGGCCTCGAGTATGGCTACACCTTC
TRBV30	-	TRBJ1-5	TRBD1	CAWSGGQGGQPQHF	TGTGCCTGGAGTGGGGGACAGGGCGGCCAGCCCCAGCATTTT
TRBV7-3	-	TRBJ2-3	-	CASSFGGRETDTQYF	TGTGCCAGCAGCTTCGGGGGCAGGGAGACAGATACGCAGTATTTT
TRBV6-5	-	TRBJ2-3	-	CASSYSKTDRRASTDTQYF	TGTGCCAGCAGTTACTCAAAGACGGACAGACGGGCTAGCACAGATACGCAGTATTTT
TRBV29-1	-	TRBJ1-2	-	CSVGRLIANYGYTF	TGCAGCGTTGGCCGACTGATAGCTAACTATGGCTACACCTTC
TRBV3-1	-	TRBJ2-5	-	CASSQGDSSGETQYF	TGTGCCAGCAGCCAAGGAGACTCGTCCGGAGAGACCCAGTACTTC
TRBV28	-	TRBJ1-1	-	CASSPADSLNTEAFF	TGTGCCAGCAGTCCTGCGGACAGTTTGAACACTGAAGCTTTCTTT
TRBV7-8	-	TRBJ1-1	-	CASSLRAANTEAFF	TGTGCCAGCAGCTTAAGGGCTGCGAACACTGAAGCTTTCTTT
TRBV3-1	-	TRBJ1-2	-	CASSQAGINYGYTF	TGTGCCAGCAGCCAAGCTGGAATCAACTATGGCTACACCTTC
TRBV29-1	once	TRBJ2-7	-	CSVRPLPSSYEQYF	TGCAGCGTACGGCCCCTACCCAGCTCCTACGAGCAGTACTTC
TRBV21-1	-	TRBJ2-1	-	CASSNTGQYDNEQFF	TGTGCCAGCAGCAACACAGGACAGTACGACAATGAGCAGTTCTTC
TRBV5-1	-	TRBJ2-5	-	CASSLTDRSQETQYF	TGCGCCAGCAGCTTGACAGACAGGTCTCAAGAGACCCAGTACTTC
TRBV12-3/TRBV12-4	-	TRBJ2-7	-	CASSLGLYEQYF	TGTGCCAGCAGTTTGGGTCTCTACGAGCAGTACTTC
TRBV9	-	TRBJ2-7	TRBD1	CASTPGDSTYEQYF	TGTGCCAGCACCCCAGGGGACAGTACCTACGAGCAGTACTTC
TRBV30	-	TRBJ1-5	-	CAWSPPGGNQPQHF	TGTGCCTGGAGTCCCCCGGGGGGCAATCAGCCCCAGCATTTT
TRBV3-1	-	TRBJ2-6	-	CASTSSGANVLTF	TGTGCCAGCACTTCCTCTGGGGCCAACGTCCTGACTTTC
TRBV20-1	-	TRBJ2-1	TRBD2	CSASPVGGGTYNEQFF	TGCAGTGCTAGCCCCGTAGGCGGGGGGACTTACAATGAGCAGTTCTTC
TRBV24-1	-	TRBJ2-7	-	CATSDSGVTYEQYF	TGTGCCACCAGTGATTCGGGAGTAACCTACGAGCAGTACTTC
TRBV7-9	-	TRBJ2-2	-	CASSSQENTGELFF	TGTGCCAGCAGCTCACAGGAGAACACCGGGGAGCTGTTTTTT
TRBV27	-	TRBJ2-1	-	CASSRSRGAYEQFF	TGTGCCAGTTCGCGGAGTCGGGGGGCATATGAGCAGTTCTTC
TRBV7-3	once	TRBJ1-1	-	CASSSNRDTEAFF	TGTGCCAGCAGCTCGAACAGGGACACTGAAGCTTTCTTT
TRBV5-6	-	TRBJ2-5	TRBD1	CASSSQQGTETQYF	TGTGCCAGCAGCTCACAACAGGGGACGGAGACCCAGTACTTC
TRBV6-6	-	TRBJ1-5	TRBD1	CASRTGSQPQHF	TGTGCCAGCAGGACAGGGTCTCAGCCCCAGCATTTT
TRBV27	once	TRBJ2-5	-	CATHAGIETQYF	TGTGCCACCCACGCGGGCATAGAGACCCAGTACTTC
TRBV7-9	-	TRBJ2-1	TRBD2	CASSLVGLAGLNNEQFF	TGTGCCAGCAGCTTAGTCGGACTAGCGGGTCTTAACAATGAGCAGTTCTTC
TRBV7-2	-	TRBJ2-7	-	CASSAARYYEQYF	TGTGCCAGCAGCGCCGCTAGGTATTACGAGCAGTACTTC
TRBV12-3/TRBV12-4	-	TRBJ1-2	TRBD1	CASSLGQDQGYTF	TGTGCCAGCAGCCTCGGACAGGATCAAGGCTACACCTTC
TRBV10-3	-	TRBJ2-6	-	CATSQGTGANVLTF	TGTGCCACTTCACAAGGTACTGGGGCCAACGTCCTGACTTTC
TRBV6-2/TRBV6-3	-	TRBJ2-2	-	CASTGSNTGELFF	TGTGCCAGCACCGGGTCTAACACCGGGGAGCTGTTTTTT
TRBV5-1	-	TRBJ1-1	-	CASSLDLGLANTEAFF	TGCGCCAGCAGCTTGGACCTGGGGCTGGCAAACACTGAAGCTTTCTTT
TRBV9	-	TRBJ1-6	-	CASKGVSYNSPLHF	TGTGCCAGCAAGGGTGTCTCCTATAATTCACCCCTCCACTTT
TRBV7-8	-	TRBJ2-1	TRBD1	CASSSLRTGGLHNEQFF	TGTGCCAGCAGCTCGCTTCGGACAGGGGGCCTCCACAATGAGCAGTTCTTC
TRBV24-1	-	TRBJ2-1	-	CATSGQTTYNEQFF	TGTGCCACCAGTGGACAGACAACCTACAATGAGCAGTTCTTC
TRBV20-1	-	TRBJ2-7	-	CSARDHRESTYEQYF	TGCAGTGCTAGAGATCACAGGGAATCGACCTACGAGCAGTACTTC
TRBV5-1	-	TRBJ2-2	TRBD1	CASRPLGTGSTGELFF	TGCGCCAGCAGGCCCCTCGGGACAGGGAGCACCGGGGAGCTGTTTTTT
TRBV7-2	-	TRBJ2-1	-	CASSYRLGLLEQFF	TGTGCCAGCAGCTACCGACTGGGTTTGCTTGAGCAGTTCTTC
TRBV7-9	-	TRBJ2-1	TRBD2	CASGLAGGPIQEQFF	TGTGCCAGCGGTCTAGCGGGAGGGCCAATCCAAGAGCAGTTCTTC
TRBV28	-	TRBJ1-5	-	CASSPRGSYSNQPQHF	TGTGCCAGCAGTCCCCGGGGAAGCTATAGCAATCAGCCCCAGCATTTT
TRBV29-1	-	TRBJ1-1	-	CSVDREGTEAFF	TGCAGCGTTGACAGGGAAGGCACTGAAGCTTTCTTT
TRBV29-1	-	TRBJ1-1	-	CSFQAPVYAEAFF	TGCAGCTTTCAGGCGCCGGTATACGCTGAAGCTTTCTTT
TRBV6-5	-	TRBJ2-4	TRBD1	CASSYTGDKNIQYF	TGTGCCAGCAGTTATACAGGGGACAAAAACATTCAGTACTTC
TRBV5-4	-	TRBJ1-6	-	CASSLGPPEFTVSPLHF	TGTGCCAGCAGCTTGGGCCCGCCGGAGTTTACCGTATCACCCCTCCACTTT
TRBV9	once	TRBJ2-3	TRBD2	CASGVGASGSSGGTQYF	TGTGCCAGCGGGGTAGGGGCTAGCGGAAGTTCAGGCGGAACGCAGTATTTT
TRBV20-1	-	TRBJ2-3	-	CSARDSGRVDTQYF	TGCAGTGCTAGAGATTCGGGACGGGTAGATACGCAGTATTTT
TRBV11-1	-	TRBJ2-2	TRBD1	CASSLLTGQTNTGELFF	TGTGCCAGCAGCTTATTGACGGGACAGACGAACACCGGGGAGCTGTTTTTT
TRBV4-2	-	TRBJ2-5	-	CASSQVSVGETQYF	TGTGCCAGCAGCCAAGTGTCGGTCGGTGAGACCCAGTACTTC
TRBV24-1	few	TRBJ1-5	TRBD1	CATSHGQGNQPQHF	TGTGCCACCAGTCACGGACAGGGCAATCAGCCCCAGCATTTT
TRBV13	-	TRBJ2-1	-	CASSNSVVDEQFF	TGTGCCAGCAGCAACAGTGTGGTCGATGAGCAGTTCTTC
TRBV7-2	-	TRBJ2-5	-	CASSPPGLLKTQYF	TGTGCCAGCAGCCCTCCGGGACTCCTCAAGACCCAGTACTTC
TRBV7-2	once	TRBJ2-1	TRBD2	CASSLAGGFEQFF	TGTGCCAGCAGCTTAGCGGGAGGGTTTGAGCAGTTCTTC
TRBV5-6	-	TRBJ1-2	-	CASNRQSYGYTF	TGTGCCAGCAACCGACAGAGTTATGGCTACACCTTC
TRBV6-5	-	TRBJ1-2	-	CASSYTGEYGYTF	TGTGCCAGCAGTTACACCGGGGAATATGGCTACACCTTC